The clone carrying this T cell receptor beta chain was seen a few times. Germline V gene lookup returns CDR1 LGHNA and CDR2 YSLEER. V lost 1 base to trimming and J lost 5 bases; unmatched junction nucleotides: 0. The CDR3 extends over 14 amino acids. This entry belongs to a study of blood T cell repertoires in COVID-19. Study at large: Acute and convalescent COVID-19 specimens originated in the United States, Italy and Spain.

Participants had their cohort set by participant-reported clinical history. TCRdb keeps only in-frame clones here, not all; method: immunoSEQ multiplex PCR. The profile shows 200,000 or so clones, 70% to 90% of them singletons. The receptor was derived from a woman aged 35 to 49 with acute COVID-19. The chain has TRBV4-3 and TRBJ1-5, with 9 bases identical to TRBD1. Specimen: PBMCs or T cells enriched from blood (not recorded which). In nucleotides, the CDR3 is TGCGCCAGCAGCCAAGGACAGGGGGATCAGCCCCAGCATTTT. Protein: CASSQGQGDQPQHF.